The 9 T cell receptor beta chains listed next were all sequenced from one sample in a study of long-term antiretroviral therapy in people with HIV. Investigators performed immunoSEQ version v3.0 at survey level. Sequenced by immunoSEQ multiplex PCR; TCRdb stores in-frame clones only, minus some. The sample records tens of thousands of clones, 76% being singletons. This sample comprised unsorted PBMCs, obtained 0.5 years after starting antiretroviral therapy. Receptors were obtained from a woman between 40 and 50 years old with HIV.

J is TRBJ2-2 and V is TRBV5-6; no firm D call. This CDR3 is built from 15 residues. The ends were cut back, 3 bases at V and 3 bases at J, with 12 bases in the middle. CDR1 SGHDT and CDR2 YYEEEE come from the germline V gene. The CDR3 protein is CASSSLSRDTGELFF. CDR3 DNA sequence: TGTGCCAGCAGCTCACTGTCCCGGGACACCGGGGAGCTGTTTTTT.

This clone appeared a single time. The chain has TRBV4-2 and TRBJ2-2, with TRBD2 matching over 10 bases. J lost 1 base, V lost 7 bases, and 9 bases had no gene match. From germline, CDR1 is LGHNA and CDR2 YNFKEQ. There are 17 residues in the CDR3. The CDR3 loop is CASTPEGLAENTGELFF. The CDR3 coding sequence is TGTGCCAGCACCCCGGAAGGACTAGCGGAGAACACCGGGGAGCTGTTTTTT.

This chain links TRBV19 with TRBJ1-2; 9 nucleotides line up with TRBD1. The CDR3 runs 14 residues. V gave up 6 bases and J gave up 4 bases; unmatched junction bases: 6. The V gene's germline CDR1 is LNHDA and CDR2 SQIVND (reference sequence). CDR3 DNA sequence: TGTGCCAGTAGGGCCGGGACAGGGATCTATGGCTACACCTTC. Residues: CASRAGTGIYGYTF.

V is TRBV5-5 and J is TRBJ2-7; TRBD2 is a possible D gene (5 bases). This CDR3 has 12 residues. Trimming left V 1 base short and J 3 bases short, with 5 bases between. Germline lookup yields CDR1 SGHKS and CDR2 YYEKEE (reference sequence). The CDR3 DNA follows: TGTGCCAGCAGCTTGAGCGGCTACGAGCAGTACTTC. Encoded protein: CASSLSGYEQYF.

The V call is TRBV30, the J call TRBJ1-6, with D uncertain. The CDR3 extends over 13 amino acids. CDR1 is GTSNPN and CDR2 is SVGIG in the germline V gene (reference sequence). The ends were cut back, 4 bases at V and 7 bases at J, with 11 bases in the middle. The DNA of the CDR3 is TGTGCCTGGATAGGGCAGTTGAATTCACCCCTCCACTTT. This codes for CAWIGQLNSPLHF.

The table lists this clone with a few counts. This chain joins TRBV2 and TRBJ2-7; 9 positions agree with TRBD1. V shed 5 bases and J 1 base; nucleotides not matched to a gene: 6. This CDR3 comprises 15 residues. The germline gives CDR1 SNHLY, CDR2 FYNNEI. Here the CDR3 reads CASSPDRGLSYEQYF. The CDR3 coding sequence is TGTGCCAGCAGTCCGGACAGGGGCCTTTCCTACGAGCAGTACTTC. The full variable domain, rest sourced from reference TRBV2 and TRBJ2-7, is EPEVTQTPSHQVTQMGQEVILRCVPISNHLYFYWYRQILGQKVEFLVSFYNNEISEKSEIFDDQFSVERPDGSNFTLKIRSTKLEDSAMYFCASSPDRGLSYEQYFGPGTRLTVT.

J is TRBJ2-7 and V is TRBV2; D is undetermined. The CDR3 runs 13 residues. With 1 base removed from V and 4 bases from J, the gap between germline ends came to 8 bases. Germline assignment: CDR1 SNHLY and CDR2 FYNNEI. Written as DNA, the CDR3 is TGTGCCAGCAGTGAAGGAGCGAGGTACGAGCAGTACTTC. Protein sequence: CASSEGARYEQYF.

Only a few counts were recorded for this clone. The chain couples TRBV15 to TRBJ1-2; D is ambiguous. The CDR3 length is 14 residues. V was cut by 0 bases and J by 2 bases, with 7 bases left in between. Germline values: CDR1 LNHNV, CDR2 YYDKDF (reference sequence). For the CDR3, the DNA is TGTGCCACCAGCAGAGATGGGTCAAACTATGGCTACACCTTC. The encoded protein is CATSRDGSNYGYTF.

J is TRBJ1-4 and V is TRBV7-9; a weak D match, TRBD1 (5 bases). Trimming took off 4 bases at V and 5 bases at J, with 11 bases between the two ends. The length of the CDR3 is 14 residues. Germline V CDR1 and CDR2: SEHNR, FQNEAQ (reference sequence). The CDR3 DNA reads TGTGCCAGCAGCTCGGGACGGTTAAATGAAAAACTGTTTTTT. This gives the protein CASSSGRLNEKLFF.